The T cell receptor (beta chain) under discussion was sequenced for a study of T cells in Graves' hyperthyroidism and ophthalmopathy (dated by TCRdb to the late 2010s). About the investigation overall: Peripheral blood was sampled at the time of initial diagnosis, prior to any treatment. To identify TCR V-J signatures that set the groups apart, the researchers used a discovery cohort of 100 or so patients, made up of around 42 with Graves' ophthalmopathy and approximately 57 with stable Graves' hyperthyroidism. Prospective prediction of ophthalmopathy was tested in an independent validation cohort consisting of some 20 hyperthyroidism patients and 17 patients who later progressed to ophthalmopathy. The 100 discovery patients were divided at random into training and test sets in a 7:3 ratio. In addition, the study compared T-cell repertoires in thyroid tissue and in blood from about six Graves' hyperthyroidism patients. Once sampling was done, hyperthyroidism patients were given methimazole at a starting dose of 30 mg daily, whereas ophthalmopathy patients were given high-dose intravenous methylprednisolone. The paper describes TCR Vbeta CDR3 sequencing of 135 peripheral blood samples, made up of 43 ophthalmopathy patients, approximately 76 hyperthyroidism patients and 17 progressor patients. Here is what the overall study found, with its caveats: No statistical method was used to set the sample size in advance, and investigators knew the group allocation. Most expanded thyroid clonotypes (frequency above 0.001) were also detected in blood, suggesting blood repertoires may reflect thyroid immune responses. During validation, the model predicted progression to ophthalmopathy a median of around 7 months ahead of onset, with more than 55% sensitivity and less than 85% specificity. Ophthalmopathy was separated from stable hyperthyroidism by a 13 V-J signature model, with approximately 90% sensitivity and approximately 81% specificity obtained in cross-validation and 80%/75% obtained in testing.

Ophthalmopathy patients had moderately to severely active disease, with a Clinical Activity Score of 3 or more, a NOSPECS grade of 4 or more, and a disease duration of less than 3 months. Patients with uncontrolled infections, other autoimmune diseases, pregnancy or lactation were excluded. Diagnoses were based on clinical symptoms, serum thyroxine and TRAb, thyroid ultrasound and orbital computed tomography. PBMCs were separated from 7.5 to 10 ml of fresh peripheral blood using Ficoll-Paque density gradient centrifugation. Total RNA was extracted with Trizol reagent, and quality was checked on an Agilent 2100 Bioanalyzer. The CDR3 holds 14 amino acids from the cysteine to the phenylalanine. Only CDR3 DNA is held: 42 bases, read in frame from base 1. CDR1 is given as MDHEN and CDR2 as SYDVKM, both from the germline V gene. V and J are truncated by 9 bases and 5 bases respectively, leaving an intervening sequence of 20 bases.

This clonotype was seen ten or more times. The target of this receptor is not known. Qualities for individual bases were not recorded, and no much larger clone is one base off. The TCR beta CDR3 regions were amplified from RNA transcripts. A first-round RT-PCR of the TCR CDR3 used the HTBI primer set with the Qiagen OneStep RT-PCR kit. The libraries were constructed in a second round of multiplex PCR and then size-selected and purified. Libraries were sequenced paired-end with 100 bp reads on an Illumina HiSeq2000. The source study handled its data this way. Raw data were processed with SOAPnuke, discarding reads with adapters, uncalled bases, mean Phred below 15, or no exact constant-primer or identifier match. High-quality paired reads were merged using COPE v1.2.5, and each unique nucleotide sequence was defined as a clonotype. Clonotypes were aligned to IMGT TRBV, TRBD and TRBJ reference segments using MiTCR v1.1. Analysis was restricted to V-J combinations with a frequency above 0.0001, which covered 99% to 99.2% of repertoires. A TCS score was defined as the ratio between F50 (clonal expansion) and ExV (chaos), using BLOSUM62-based TCRdist between CDR3 peptides within each V-J. Welch's t-statistics and random forest reduced 500 to 550 V-J features to roughly 13, which were used in a naive Bayes classifier (R e1071). The raw public reads went through TCRdb reprocessing: fastp at Q25, MiXCR clone calling, in-frame beta chains kept. Identical CDR3 protein sequences are pooled into one entry, listed with their most common genes and DNA. Here the V and J calls rest on TCRdb's processing, not on the authors' analysis. This sample gives about 460,000 distinct CDR3 sequences in total; about 22% of them show up just once. Around 47% of the sample goes to the ten largest clones.

The rearranged chain carries TRBV28 and TRBJ2-7, with TRBD2 perhaps the D gene, on 6 matching bases. The sequenced sample consisted of blood. This sequence originates from a woman in her 70s with Graves' ophthalmopathy. Here the CDR3 is given as CASSPGEGRNEQYF. The nucleotide sequence is TGTGCCAGTAGCCCGGGAGAGGGGAGGAACGAGCAGTACTTC.